This T cell receptor (beta chain) was documented in a study of OX40 agonist ivuxolimab in advanced cancers. About the research overall: Patients received the agonistic anti-OX40 (CD134) antibody ivuxolimab. Partial responses were observed in three patients, of whom one had hepatocellular carcinoma and two had cutaneous melanoma. Among those enrolled, mean age was about 62 years (range roughly 20 to 85) and about 81% were male.

Note on this clone: Its antigen is not known.

Study outcomes and limitations: Doses of 0.1 to 3.0 mg/kg were accompanied by clonal expansion of CD4+ and CD8+ blood T cells by week 6.

The V and J ends lost 0 bases and 5 bases respectively, with 9 bases between them. Germline V gene sequence: CDR1 SGHRS, CDR2 YFSETQ. The CDR3 extends over 14 amino acids. Profiled with immunoSEQ multiplex PCR; TCRdb holds only in-frame clones, not every one. This sample has around 84,000 clones; 92% occur once, and the top ten carry around 0.5%. The TCR originated in an adult with an advanced solid tumor such as melanoma, head and neck, liver or kidney cancer. The sample was CD4+ or CD8+ T cells sorted from blood, taken in a trial of the OX40 agonist ivuxolimab. The rearrangement links TRBV5-1 to TRBJ2-1; D is undetermined. The CDR3 DNA reads TGCGCCAGCAGCTTGGTAATACCCGACAATGAGCAGTTCTTC. Residues: CASSLVIPDNEQFF.